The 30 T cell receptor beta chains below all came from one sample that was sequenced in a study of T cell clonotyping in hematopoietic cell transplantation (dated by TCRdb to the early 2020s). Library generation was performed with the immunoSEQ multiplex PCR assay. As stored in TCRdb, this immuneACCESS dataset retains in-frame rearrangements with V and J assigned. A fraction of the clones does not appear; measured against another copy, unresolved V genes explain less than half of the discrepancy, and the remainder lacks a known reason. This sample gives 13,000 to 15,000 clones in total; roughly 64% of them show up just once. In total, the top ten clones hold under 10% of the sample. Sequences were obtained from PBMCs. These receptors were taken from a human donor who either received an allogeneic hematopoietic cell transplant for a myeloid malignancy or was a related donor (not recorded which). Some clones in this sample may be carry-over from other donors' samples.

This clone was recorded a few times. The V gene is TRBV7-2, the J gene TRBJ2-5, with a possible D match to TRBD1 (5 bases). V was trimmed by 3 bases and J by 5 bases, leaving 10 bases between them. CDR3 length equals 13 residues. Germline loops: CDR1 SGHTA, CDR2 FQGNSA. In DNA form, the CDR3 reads TGTGCCAGCAGCTTGGGCAGGGCCGAGACCCAGTACTTC. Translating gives CASSLGRAETQYF.

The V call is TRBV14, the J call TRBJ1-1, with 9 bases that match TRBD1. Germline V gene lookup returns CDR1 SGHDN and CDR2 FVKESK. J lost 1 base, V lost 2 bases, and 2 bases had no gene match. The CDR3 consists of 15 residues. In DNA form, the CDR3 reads TGTGCCAGCAGCCAAAACAGGGGGCGGAACACTGAAGCTTTCTTT. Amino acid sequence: CASSQNRGRNTEAFF.

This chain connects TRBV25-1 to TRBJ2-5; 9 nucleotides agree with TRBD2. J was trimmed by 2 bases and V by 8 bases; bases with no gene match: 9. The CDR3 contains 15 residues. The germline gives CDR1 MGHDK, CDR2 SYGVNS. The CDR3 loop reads CASAVASGAQETQYF. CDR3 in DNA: TGTGCCAGCGCTGTAGCTAGCGGGGCTCAAGAGACCCAGTACTTC. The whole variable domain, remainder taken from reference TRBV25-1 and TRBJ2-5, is EADIYQTPRYLVIGTGKKITLECSQTMGHDKMYWYQQDPGMELHLIHYSYGVNSTEKGDLSSESTVSRIRTEHFPLTLESARPSHTSQYLCASAVASGAQETQYFGPGTRLLVL.

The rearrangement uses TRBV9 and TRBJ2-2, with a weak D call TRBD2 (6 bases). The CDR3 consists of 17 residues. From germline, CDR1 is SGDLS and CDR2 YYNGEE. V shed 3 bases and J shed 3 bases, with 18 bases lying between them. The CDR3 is CASSANQGGGDTGELFF. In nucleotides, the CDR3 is TGTGCCAGCAGCGCAAACCAGGGAGGAGGGGACACCGGGGAGCTGTTTTTT.

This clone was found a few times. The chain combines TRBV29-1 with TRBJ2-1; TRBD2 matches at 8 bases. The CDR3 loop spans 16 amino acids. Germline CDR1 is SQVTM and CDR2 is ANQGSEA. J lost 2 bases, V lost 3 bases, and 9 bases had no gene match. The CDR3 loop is CSVDPLGAGAYNEQFF. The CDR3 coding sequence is TGCAGCGTTGACCCCTTGGGAGCGGGGGCCTACAATGAGCAGTTCTTC.

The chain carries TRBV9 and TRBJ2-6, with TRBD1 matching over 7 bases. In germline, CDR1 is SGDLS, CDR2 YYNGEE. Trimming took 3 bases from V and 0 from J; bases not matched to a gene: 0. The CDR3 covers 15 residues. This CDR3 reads CASSDRGSGANVLTF. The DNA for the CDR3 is TGTGCCAGCAGCGACAGGGGCTCTGGGGCCAACGTCCTGACTTTC. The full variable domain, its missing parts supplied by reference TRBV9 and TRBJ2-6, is DSGVTQTPKHLITATGQRVTLRCSPRSGDLSVYWYQQSLDQGLQFLIQYYNGEERAKGNILERFSAQQFPDLHSELNLSSLELGDSALYFCASSDRGSGANVLTFGAGSRLTVL.

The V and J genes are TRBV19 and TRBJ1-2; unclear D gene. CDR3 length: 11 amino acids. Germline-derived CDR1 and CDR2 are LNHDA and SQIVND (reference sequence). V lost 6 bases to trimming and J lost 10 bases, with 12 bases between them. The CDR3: CASRVKGPYTF. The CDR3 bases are TGTGCCAGTAGGGTGAAGGGTCCCTACACCTTC.

The CDR3 DNA reads as TGTGCCAGCAGTGAAACAGTCAGCACCCTCTCCTACGAGCAGTACTTC. Translated: CASSETVSTLSYEQYF. This chain links TRBV25-1 with TRBJ2-7, with D hard to call. With 2 bases removed from V and 0 bases from J, the gap between germline ends came to 14 bases. CDR1 is MGHDK and CDR2 is SYGVNS in the germline V gene. The CDR3 consists of 16 residues.

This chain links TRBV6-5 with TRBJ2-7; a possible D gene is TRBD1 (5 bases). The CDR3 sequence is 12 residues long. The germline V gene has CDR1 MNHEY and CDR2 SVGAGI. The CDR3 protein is CAAGFDWGEQYF. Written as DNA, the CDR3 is TGTGCTGCAGGGTTTGATTGGGGCGAGCAGTACTTC.

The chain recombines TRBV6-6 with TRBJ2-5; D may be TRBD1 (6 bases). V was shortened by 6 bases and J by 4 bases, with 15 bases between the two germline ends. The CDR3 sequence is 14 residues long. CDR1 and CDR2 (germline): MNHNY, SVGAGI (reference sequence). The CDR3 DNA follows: TGTGCCAGCAGCCCGGATGTAGGGGGAGAGACCCAGTACTTC. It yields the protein CASSPDVGGETQYF.

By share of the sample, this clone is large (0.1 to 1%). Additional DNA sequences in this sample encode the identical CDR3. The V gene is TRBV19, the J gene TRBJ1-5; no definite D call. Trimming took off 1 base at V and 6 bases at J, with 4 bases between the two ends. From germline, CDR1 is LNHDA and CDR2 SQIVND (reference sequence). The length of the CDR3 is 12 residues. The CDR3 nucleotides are TGTGCCAGTAGTATAGGGATTCAGCCCCAGCATTTT. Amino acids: CASSIGIQPQHF.

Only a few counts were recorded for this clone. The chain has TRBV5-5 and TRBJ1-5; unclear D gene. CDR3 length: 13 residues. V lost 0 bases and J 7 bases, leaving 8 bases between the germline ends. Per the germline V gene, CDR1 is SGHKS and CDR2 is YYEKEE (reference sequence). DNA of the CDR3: TGTGCCAGCAGCTTGGTCTCAGAGCAGCCCCAGCATTTT. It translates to CASSLVSEQPQHF.

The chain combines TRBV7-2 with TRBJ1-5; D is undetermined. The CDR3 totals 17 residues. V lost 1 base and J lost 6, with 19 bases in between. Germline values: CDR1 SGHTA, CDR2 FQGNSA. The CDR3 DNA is TGTGCCAGCAGCTTAGGAGAGCCTAGTGGGTATGCTCAGCCCCAGCATTTT. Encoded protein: CASSLGEPSGYAQPQHF.

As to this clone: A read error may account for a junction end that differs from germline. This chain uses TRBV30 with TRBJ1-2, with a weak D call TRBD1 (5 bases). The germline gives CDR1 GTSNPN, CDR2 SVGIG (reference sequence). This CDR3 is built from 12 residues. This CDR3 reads CAWNTSPGALTF. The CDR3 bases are TGTGCCTGGAACACCTCCCCTGGGGCTCTCACCTTT.

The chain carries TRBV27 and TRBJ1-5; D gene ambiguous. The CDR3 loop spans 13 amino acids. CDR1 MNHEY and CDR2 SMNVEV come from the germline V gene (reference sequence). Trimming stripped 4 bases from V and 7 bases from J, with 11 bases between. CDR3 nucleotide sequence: TGTGCCAGCAGTTCCGACGCGATCCAGCCCCAGCATTTT. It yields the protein CASSSDAIQPQHF.

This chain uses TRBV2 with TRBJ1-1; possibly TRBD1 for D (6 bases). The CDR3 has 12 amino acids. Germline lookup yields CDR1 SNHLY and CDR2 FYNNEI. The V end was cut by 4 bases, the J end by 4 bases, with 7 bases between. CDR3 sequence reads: CASSGGLTEAFF. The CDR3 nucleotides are TGTGCCAGCAGTGGGGGGCTCACTGAAGCTTTCTTT.

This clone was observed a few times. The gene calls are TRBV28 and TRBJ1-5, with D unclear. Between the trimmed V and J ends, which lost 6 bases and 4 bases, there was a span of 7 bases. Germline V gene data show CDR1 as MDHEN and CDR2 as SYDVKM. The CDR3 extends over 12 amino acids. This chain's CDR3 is CASRIRNQPQHF. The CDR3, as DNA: TGTGCCAGCAGAATCCGGAATCAGCCCCAGCATTTT.

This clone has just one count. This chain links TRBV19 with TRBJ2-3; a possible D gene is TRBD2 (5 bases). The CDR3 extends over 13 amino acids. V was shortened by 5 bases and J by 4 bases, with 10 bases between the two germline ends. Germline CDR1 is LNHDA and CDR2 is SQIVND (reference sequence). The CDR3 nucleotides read TGTGCCAGTAGTTCAACGGGGTCAGATACGCAGTATTTT. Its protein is CASSSTGSDTQYF.

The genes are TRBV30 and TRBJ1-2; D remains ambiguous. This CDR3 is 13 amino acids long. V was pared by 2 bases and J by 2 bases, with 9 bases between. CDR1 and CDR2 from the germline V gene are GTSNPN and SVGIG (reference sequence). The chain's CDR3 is CAWSLRRNYGYTF. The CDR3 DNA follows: TGTGCCTGGAGTTTGAGGCGGAACTATGGCTACACCTTC.

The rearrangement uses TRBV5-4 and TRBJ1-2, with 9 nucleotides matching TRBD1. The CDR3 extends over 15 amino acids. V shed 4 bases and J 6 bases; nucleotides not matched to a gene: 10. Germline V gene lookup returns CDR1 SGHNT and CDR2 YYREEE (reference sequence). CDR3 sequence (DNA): TGTGCCAGCAGCGGGGGACAGGGCCTTGCCGATGGCTACACCTTC. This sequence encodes CASSGGQGLADGYTF.

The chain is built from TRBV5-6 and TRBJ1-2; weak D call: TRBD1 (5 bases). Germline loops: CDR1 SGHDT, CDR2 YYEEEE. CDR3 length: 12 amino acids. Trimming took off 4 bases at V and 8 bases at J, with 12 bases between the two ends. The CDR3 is CASSAGFSGYTF. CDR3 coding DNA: TGTGCCAGCAGCGCAGGGTTCTCGGGCTACACCTTC.

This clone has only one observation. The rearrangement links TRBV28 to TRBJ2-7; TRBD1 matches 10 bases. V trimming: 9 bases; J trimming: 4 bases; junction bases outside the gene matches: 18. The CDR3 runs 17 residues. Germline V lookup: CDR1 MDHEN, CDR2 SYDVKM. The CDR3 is CARPGKSRQGARYEQYF. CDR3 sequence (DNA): TGTGCCAGGCCAGGAAAATCACGACAGGGGGCGCGGTACGAGCAGTACTTC.

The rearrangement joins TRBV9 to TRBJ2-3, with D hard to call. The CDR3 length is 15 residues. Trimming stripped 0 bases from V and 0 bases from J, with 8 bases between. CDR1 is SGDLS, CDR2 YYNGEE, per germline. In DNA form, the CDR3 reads TGTGCCAGCAGCGTAGCTCACGGTAGCACAGATACGCAGTATTTT. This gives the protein CASSVAHGSTDTQYF.

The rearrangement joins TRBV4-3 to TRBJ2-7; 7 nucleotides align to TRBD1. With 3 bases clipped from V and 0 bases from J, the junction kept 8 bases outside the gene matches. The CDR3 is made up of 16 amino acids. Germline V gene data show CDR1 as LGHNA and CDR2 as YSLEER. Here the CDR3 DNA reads TGCGCCAGCAGCCAGAAGCCGGGACAGAGCTCCTACGAGCAGTACTTC. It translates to CASSQKPGQSSYEQYF.

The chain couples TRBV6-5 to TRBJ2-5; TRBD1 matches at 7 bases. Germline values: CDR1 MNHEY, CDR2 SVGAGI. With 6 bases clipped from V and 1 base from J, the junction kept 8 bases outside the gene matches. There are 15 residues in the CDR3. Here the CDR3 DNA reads TGTGCCAGCAGGGCCCCCTGGGACAGCCAAGAGACCCAGTACTTC. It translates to CASRAPWDSQETQYF.

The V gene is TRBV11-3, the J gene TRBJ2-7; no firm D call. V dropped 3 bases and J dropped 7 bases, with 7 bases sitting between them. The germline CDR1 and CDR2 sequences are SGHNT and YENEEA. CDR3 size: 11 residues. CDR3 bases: TGTGCCAGCAGCTTGTGGGGAGAGCAGTACTTC. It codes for CASSLWGEQYF.

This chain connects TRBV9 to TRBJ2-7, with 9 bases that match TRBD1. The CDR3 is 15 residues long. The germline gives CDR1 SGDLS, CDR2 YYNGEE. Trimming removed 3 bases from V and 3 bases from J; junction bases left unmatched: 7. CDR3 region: CASSAGQGIYYEQYF. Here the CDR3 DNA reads TGTGCCAGCAGCGCGGGACAGGGCATCTACTACGAGCAGTACTTC.

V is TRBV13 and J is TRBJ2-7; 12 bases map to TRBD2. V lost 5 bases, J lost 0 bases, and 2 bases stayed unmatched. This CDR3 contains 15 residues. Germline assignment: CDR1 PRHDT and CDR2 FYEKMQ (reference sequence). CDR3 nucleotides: TGTGCCAGCAGCGCACTAGCGGGGGGCTCCTACGAGCAGTACTTC. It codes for CASSALAGGSYEQYF.

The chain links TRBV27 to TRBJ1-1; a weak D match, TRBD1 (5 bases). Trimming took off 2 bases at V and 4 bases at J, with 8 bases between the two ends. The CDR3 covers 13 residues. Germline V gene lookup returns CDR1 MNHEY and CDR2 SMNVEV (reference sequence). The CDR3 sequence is CASSLRGSTEAFF. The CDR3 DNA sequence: TGTGCCAGCAGTTTAAGGGGCAGCACTGAAGCTTTCTTT.

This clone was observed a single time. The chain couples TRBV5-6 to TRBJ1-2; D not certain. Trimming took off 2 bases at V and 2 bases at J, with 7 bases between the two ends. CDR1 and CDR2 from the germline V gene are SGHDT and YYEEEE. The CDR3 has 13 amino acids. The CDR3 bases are TGTGCCAGCAGCTTCGGCGAGAACTATGGCTACACCTTC. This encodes CASSFGENYGYTF.